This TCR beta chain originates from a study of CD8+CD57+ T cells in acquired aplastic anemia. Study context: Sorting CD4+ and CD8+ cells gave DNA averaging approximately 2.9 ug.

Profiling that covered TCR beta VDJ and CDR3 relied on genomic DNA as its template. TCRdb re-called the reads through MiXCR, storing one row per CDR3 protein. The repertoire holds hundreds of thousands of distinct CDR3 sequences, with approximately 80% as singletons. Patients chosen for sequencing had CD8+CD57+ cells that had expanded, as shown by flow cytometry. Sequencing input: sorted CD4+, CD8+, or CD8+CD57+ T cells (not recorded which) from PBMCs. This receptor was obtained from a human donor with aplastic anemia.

CDR3 nucleotides: TGTGCCAGCAGCGTCCCCGTAGCGGGGAGGGATGAGCAGTATTTT. Its protein product is CASSVPVAGRDEQYF. The V gene is TRBV9, the J gene TRBJ2-3; 8 bases are a match to TRBD2. Germline-derived CDR1 and CDR2 are SGDLS and YYNGEE. V dropped 2 bases and J dropped 11; count of bases not matched to a gene: 13. The CDR3 spans 15 residues.